This TCR beta chain originates from a study of OX40 agonist ivuxolimab in advanced cancers. Concerning the study at large: Ivuxolimab was an agonistic, fully human IgG2 monoclonal antibody directed against OX40 (CD134), a costimulatory receptor. Intravenous ivuxolimab was administered to patients every 2 weeks at six dose levels: 0.01, 0.1, 0.3, 1.5, 3 and 10 mg/kg. Of the approximately 50 dose-escalation patients, hepatocellular carcinoma was present in about 20, melanoma in roughly 15, renal cell carcinoma in 9 and head and neck cancer in 9. A male proportion of nearly 85% and a mean age of roughly 55 years, ranging from 23 to 79, were recorded for the dose-escalation cohort. Prior anti-PD-1, anti-PD-L1 or anti-CTLA-4 therapy was permitted, and checkpoint inhibitors had been received by around 40% of dose-escalation patients. Partial responses occurred in three dose-escalation patients: two with cutaneous melanoma and one with hepatocellular carcinoma. Peripheral TCRbeta sequencing aimed to test whether ivuxolimab altered TCR sequence diversity and caused clonal T-cell expansion. The paper reports the monotherapy dose-escalation portion (N ≈ 50 patients) of the phase I ivuxolimab trial.

For sequencing of the TCRbeta CDR3 region, genomic DNA was extracted from the sorted cells. The immunoSEQ Assay was used for sequencing of TCRbeta CDR3 regions. The immuneACCESS repertoire file appears here via TCRdb, limited to in-frame rearrangements. These files lack a portion of the clones; in checked studies, under half of the deficit traces to unresolved V genes, and the cause of the others is not known. The sample table lists about 34,000 clones, roughly 91% of them with a count of one. 4% to 4.5% of the sample rests with the top ten. Points the paper makes about the study in general: On average, CD8+ T cells showed more expanded clones than CD4+ T cells after ivuxolimab. Low levels of normalized T-cell clonal expansion were also seen in some patients who did not respond. In partial responders in the 0.1-3.0 mg/kg groups, normalized peripheral clonal expansion was found to be among the lowest, especially among CD8+ T cells. At doses of 0.1 to 3.0 mg/kg, clonal expansion of both CD4+ and CD8+ blood T cells was observed from baseline to week 6. The antigen specificity of the peripheral T cells that underwent clonal expansion was not determined.

Patients with a history of autoimmune disease or receiving systemic immunosuppression were excluded from the trial. Peripheral blood for TCR sequencing was collected from all dose cohorts at baseline, on cycle 4 day 1, and on cycle 7 day 1. Samples were obtained from an open-label, multicenter, first-in-human phase I dose-escalation trial of ivuxolimab. Adults with locally advanced or metastatic melanoma, renal cell carcinoma, hepatocellular carcinoma or head and neck squamous cell carcinoma were enrolled in the trial. CD4+ and CD8+ T cells were sorted separately from peripheral blood before TCR sequencing. CDR1 and CDR2 (SGHNT, YYREEE) derive from the germline V gene (reference sequence). Its CDR3 holds 14 amino acids, cysteine through phenylalanine. Only the CDR3 DNA is retained, 42 bases long and in frame from the first base. Trimming at the junction amounts to 3 bases on V and 2 bases on J, and the germline ends lie 11 bases apart.

Of note for this clone: The specificity of this receptor is unknown. The input lacks base qualities; no much larger clone sits a single base away.

This chain joins TRBV5-4 to TRBJ2-5; no D gene is confidently identified. The clonotype originates from an adult with an advanced solid tumor such as melanoma, head and neck, liver or kidney cancer. Sequencing was performed on CD4+ or CD8+ T cells sorted from blood, taken in a trial of the OX40 agonist ivuxolimab. CDR3 sequence: CASSSVTEQETQYF. The sequenced DNA: TGTGCCAGCAGCTCAGTGACTGAACAAGAGACCCAGTACTTC.